This T cell receptor beta chain was observed in a study of T cell repertoires in cytomegalovirus infection. Turning to the study itself: TCR beta signatures that were public indicated CMV infection and matching HLA type.

The CDR3 spans 15 residues. CDR1 LNHNV and CDR2 YYDKDF come from the germline V gene (reference sequence). J lost 5 bases, V lost 1 base, and 5 bases had no gene match. TCRdb used MiXCR to reprocess the reads, holding one entry per CDR3 protein. Found here are 450,000 to 650,000 distinct CDR3 sequences, over 35% of them singletons; the top ten hold roughly 50%. This clonotype was observed a handful of times. The antigen is unknown. The material sequenced was cultured PBMCs, taken from culture after CMV antigen stimulation. V and J are TRBV15 and TRBJ1-1, with TRBD1 matching over 9 bases. The clonotype originates from a human donor in good health (CMV status not recorded). Some clones in this sample may be carry-over from other donors' samples. The CDR3, as DNA: TGTGCCACCAGCAGAGGTGGGACAGGGCGAACTGAAGCTTTCTTT. Its protein is CATSRGGTGRTEAFF.